This T cell receptor (beta chain) was retrieved from a study of T cells in Graves' hyperthyroidism and ophthalmopathy. About the study: At initial diagnosis, before any treatment had begun, peripheral blood was obtained. Study-wide results and caveats: A model using 13 V-J features told ophthalmopathy apart from stable hyperthyroidism.

This clonotype was seen many times. What it binds is unknown. The source material, RNA transcripts, was used to amplify TCR beta CDR3 regions. An initial round of RT-PCR targeting the TCR CDR3 relied on the HTBI primer set. TCRdb passed the multiplex PCR reads through MiXCR, listing each CDR3 protein once. The sample contains some 500,000 distinct CDR3 sequences, around a quarter of which appear only once. The CDR3 runs to 13 residues. Germline V gives CDR1 MNHNS, CDR2 SASEGT. V gave up 6 bases and J gave up 0 bases; unmatched junction bases: 1. This sample holds PBMCs from roughly 10 ml fresh peripheral blood.

The specimen sequenced was blood. This TCR came from a woman in her twenties or thirties with Graves' ophthalmopathy. V and J are TRBV6-1 and TRBJ1-1, with 7 bases fitting TRBD1. The CDR3: CASRQGLNTEAFF. CDR3 nucleotide sequence: TGTGCCAGCAGACAGGGGCTGAACACTGAAGCTTTCTTT.